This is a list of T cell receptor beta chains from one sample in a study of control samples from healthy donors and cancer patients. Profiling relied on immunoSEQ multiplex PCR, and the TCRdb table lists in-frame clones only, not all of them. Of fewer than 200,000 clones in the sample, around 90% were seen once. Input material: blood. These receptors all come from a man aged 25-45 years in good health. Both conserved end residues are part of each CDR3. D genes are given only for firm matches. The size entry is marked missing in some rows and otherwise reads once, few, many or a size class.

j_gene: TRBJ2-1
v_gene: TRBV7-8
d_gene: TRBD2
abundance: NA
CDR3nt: TGTGCCAGCAGCCCCTTAGCGGGGGCCTCCTACAATGAGCAGTTCTTC
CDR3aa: CASSPLAGASYNEQFF

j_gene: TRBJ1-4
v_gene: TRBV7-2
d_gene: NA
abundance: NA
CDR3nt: TGTGCCAGCAGCCTGGTTGTCGCAACTAATGAAAAACTGTTTTTT
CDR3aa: CASSLVVATNEKLFF

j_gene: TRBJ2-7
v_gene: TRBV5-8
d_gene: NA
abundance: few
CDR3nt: TGTGCCAGCAGCTTGGTTTTGGTGGTCCACGAGCAGTACTTC
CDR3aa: CASSLVLVVHEQYF

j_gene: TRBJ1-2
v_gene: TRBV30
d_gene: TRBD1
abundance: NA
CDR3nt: TGTGCCTGGAGCTGGGGACAGGGGGCCAATTCCTACAACTATGGCTACACCTTC
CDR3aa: CAWSWGQGANSYNYGYTF

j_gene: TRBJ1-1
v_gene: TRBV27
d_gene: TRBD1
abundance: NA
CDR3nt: TGTGCCAGCAGTTTAAGAGGGGGCGTCACTGAAGCTTTCTTT
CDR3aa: CASSLRGGVTEAFF

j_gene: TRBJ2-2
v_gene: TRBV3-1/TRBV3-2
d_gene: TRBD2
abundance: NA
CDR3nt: TGTGCCAGCAGCCAAGATCCATTAGCGGGGGGATTCACCGGGGAGCTGTTTTTT
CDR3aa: CASSQDPLAGGFTGELFF

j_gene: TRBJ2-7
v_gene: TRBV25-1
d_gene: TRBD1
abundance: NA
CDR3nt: TGTGCCAGGATACAGGGGCGGCAGTACTTC
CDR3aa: CARIQGRQYF

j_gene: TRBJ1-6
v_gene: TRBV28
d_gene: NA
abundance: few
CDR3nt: TGTGCCAGCAGTTTGCTAGGGAGTGTTTATAATTCACCCCTCCACTTT
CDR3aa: CASSLLGSVYNSPLHF

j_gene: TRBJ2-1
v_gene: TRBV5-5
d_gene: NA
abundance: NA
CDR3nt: TGTGCCAGCAGCATTGACAGCTACAATGAGCAGTTCTTC
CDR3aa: CASSIDSYNEQFF

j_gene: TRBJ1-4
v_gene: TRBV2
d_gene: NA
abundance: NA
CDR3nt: TGTGCCAGCAGTTATACAGGGAAAGTTAATGAAAAACTGTTTTTT
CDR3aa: CASSYTGKVNEKLFF

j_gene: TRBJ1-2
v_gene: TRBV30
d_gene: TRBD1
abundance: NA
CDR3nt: TGTGCCTGGAGTACCGGGACAGGATATGGCTACACCTTC
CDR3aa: CAWSTGTGYGYTF

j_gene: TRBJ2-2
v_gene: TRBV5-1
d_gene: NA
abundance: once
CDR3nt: TGCGCCAGCAGCTTGGCAGGAGCCGGCGGGGAGCTGTTTTTT
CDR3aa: CASSLAGAGGELFF

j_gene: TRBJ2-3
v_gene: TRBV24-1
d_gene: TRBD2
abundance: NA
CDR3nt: TGTGCCACCAGTGATTTCTCTCTAGCGGGAGGGGCGGATACGCAGTATTTT
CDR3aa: CATSDFSLAGGADTQYF

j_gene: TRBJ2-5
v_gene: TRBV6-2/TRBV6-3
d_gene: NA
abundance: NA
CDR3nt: TGTGCCAGCAGTTACGCTAGTAAGACCCAGTACTTC
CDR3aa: CASSYASKTQYF

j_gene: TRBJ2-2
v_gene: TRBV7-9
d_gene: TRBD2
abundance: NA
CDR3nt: TGTGCCAGCAGCCTGGGACTAGCGGGAGGTAGCGGCACCGGGGAGCTGTTTTTT
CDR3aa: CASSLGLAGGSGTGELFF

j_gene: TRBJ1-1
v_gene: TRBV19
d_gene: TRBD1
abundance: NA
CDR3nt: TGTGCCAGTAGTACAGAGACAGGGAAGGGGGACACTGAAGCTTTCTTT
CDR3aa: CASSTETGKGDTEAFF

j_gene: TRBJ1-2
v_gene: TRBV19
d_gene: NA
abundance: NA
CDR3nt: TGTGCCAGTAGGGGCGACAGGAACTATGGCTACACCTTC
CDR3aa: CASRGDRNYGYTF

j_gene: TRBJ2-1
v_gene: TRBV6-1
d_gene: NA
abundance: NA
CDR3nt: TGTGCCAGCAGTGAAGCGGGAGGTTACAATGAGCAGTTCTTC
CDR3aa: CASSEAGGYNEQFF

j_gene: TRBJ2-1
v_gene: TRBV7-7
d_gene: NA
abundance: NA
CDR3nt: TGTGCCAGCAGCCCCGGCGGTGACCGTTACAATGAGCAGTTCTTC
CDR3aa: CASSPGGDRYNEQFF

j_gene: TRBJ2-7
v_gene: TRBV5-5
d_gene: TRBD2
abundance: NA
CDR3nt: TGTGCCAGCAGCGCTAGCGGGAGGGCCTACGAGCAGTACTTC
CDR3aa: CASSASGRAYEQYF

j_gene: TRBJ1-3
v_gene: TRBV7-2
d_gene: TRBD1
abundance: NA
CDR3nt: TGTGCCAGCAGCTTTTCGGGACAGGACTCTGGAAACACCATATATTTT
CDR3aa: CASSFSGQDSGNTIYF

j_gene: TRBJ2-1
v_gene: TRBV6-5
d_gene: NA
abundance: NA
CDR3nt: TGTGCCAGCCCTCTGGGGAGTGGTCCCTACAATGAGCAGTTCTTC
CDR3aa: CASPLGSGPYNEQFF

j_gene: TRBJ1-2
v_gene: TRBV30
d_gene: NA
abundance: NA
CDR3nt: TGTGCCTGGAGTGTACGGGGTCAGCTCGGCTACACCTTC
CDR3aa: CAWSVRGQLGYTF

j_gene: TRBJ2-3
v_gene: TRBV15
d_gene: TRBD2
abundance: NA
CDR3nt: TGTGCCACCAGCCGTGGACTAGCGGGAGGGGTAGATACGCAGTATTTT
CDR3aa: CATSRGLAGGVDTQYF

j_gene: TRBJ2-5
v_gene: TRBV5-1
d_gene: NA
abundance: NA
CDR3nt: TGCGCCAGCAATGGGGGAGCGGAGACCCAGTACTTC
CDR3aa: CASNGGAETQYF

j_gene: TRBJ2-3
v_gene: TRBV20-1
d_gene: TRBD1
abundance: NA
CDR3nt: TGCAGTGCTAGTGACAGGGGAAGGGCAGATACGCAGTATTTT
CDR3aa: CSASDRGRADTQYF

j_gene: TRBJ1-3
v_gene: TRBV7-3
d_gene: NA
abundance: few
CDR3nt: TGTGCCAGCAGCTTCCGGACAGAAATCTCTGGAAACACCATATATTTT
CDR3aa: CASSFRTEISGNTIYF

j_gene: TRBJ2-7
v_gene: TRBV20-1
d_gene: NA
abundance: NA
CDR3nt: TGCAGTGCTAGTACGGATACCTACGAGCAGTACTTC
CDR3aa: CSASTDTYEQYF

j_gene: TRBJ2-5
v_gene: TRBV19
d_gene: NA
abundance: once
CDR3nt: TGTGCCAGTAGCGCGTATCTTTCCGGGGAGACCCAGTACTTC
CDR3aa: CASSAYLSGETQYF

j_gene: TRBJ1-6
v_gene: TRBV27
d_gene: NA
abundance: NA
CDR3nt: TGTGCCAGCAGCCCAGGGATTCCGGCTTCACCCCTCCACTTT
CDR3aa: CASSPGIPASPLHF

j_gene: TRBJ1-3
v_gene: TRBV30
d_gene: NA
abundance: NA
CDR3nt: TGTGCCTGGAGTGTACAAATCGGGTTTCTTCGAAACACCATATATTTT
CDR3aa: CAWSVQIGFLRNTIYF

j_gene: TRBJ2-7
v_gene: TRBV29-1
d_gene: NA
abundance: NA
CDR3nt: TGCAGCGTTGAAGTGGGGCCCCTAAGCGAGCAGTACTTC
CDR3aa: CSVEVGPLSEQYF

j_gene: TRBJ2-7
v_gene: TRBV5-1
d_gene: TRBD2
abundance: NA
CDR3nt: TGCGCCAGCAGCTCCAGACTAGCGGGGGGCCTATCCTACGAGCAGTACTTC
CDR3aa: CASSSRLAGGLSYEQYF

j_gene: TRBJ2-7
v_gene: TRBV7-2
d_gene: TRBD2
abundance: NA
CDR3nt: TGTGCCAGCAGCTCAGGACTAGTGGCGGGGGGTTACGAGCAGTACTTC
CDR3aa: CASSSGLVAGGYEQYF

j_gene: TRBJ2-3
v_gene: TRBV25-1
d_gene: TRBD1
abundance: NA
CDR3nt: TGTGCCAGCAGTGACCCGGGACAGGGCATCACAGATACGCAGTATTTT
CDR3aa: CASSDPGQGITDTQYF

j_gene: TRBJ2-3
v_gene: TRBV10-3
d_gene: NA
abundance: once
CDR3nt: TGTGCCATCAGTGAGTTCTGGGGGACAGATACGCAGTATTTT
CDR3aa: CAISEFWGTDTQYF

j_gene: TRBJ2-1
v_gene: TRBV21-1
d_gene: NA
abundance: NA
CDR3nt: TGTGCCAGCGCTGGGGGCAGGGCCGATGAGCAGTTCTTC
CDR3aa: CASAGGRADEQFF

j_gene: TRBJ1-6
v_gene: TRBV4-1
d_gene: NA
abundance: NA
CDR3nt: TGCGCCAGCAGCCAAGATCGTTCACCCCTCCACTTT
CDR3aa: CASSQDRSPLHF

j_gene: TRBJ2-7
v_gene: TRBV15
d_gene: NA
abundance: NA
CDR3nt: TGTGCCACCAGCAGGTCGGGAGAAGGCTACGAGCAGTACTTC
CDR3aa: CATSRSGEGYEQYF

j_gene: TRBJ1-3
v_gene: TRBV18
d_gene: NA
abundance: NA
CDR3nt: TGTGCCAGCTCACCCCAGAGCATCATCTCTGGAAACACCATATATTTT
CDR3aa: CASSPQSIISGNTIYF